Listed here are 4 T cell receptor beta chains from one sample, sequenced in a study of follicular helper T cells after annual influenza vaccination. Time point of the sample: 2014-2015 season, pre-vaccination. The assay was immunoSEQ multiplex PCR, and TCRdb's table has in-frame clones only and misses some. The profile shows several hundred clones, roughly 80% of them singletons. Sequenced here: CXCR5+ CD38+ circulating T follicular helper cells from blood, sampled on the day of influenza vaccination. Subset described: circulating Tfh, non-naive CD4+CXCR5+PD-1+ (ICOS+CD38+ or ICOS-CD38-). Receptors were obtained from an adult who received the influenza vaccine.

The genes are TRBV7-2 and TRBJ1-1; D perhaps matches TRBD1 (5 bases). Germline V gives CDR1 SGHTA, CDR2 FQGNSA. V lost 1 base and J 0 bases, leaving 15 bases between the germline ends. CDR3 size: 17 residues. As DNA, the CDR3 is TGTGCCAGCAGCTTAGTTGGGGGTTTGGGCATGAACACTGAAGCTTTCTTT. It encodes CASSLVGGLGMNTEAFF.

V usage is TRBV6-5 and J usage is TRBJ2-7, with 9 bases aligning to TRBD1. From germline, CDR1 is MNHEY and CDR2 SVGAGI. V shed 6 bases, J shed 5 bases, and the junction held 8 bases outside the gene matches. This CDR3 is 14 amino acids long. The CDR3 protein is CASRHRDRVHEQYF. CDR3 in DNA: TGTGCCAGCAGACACCGGGACAGGGTCCACGAGCAGTACTTC.

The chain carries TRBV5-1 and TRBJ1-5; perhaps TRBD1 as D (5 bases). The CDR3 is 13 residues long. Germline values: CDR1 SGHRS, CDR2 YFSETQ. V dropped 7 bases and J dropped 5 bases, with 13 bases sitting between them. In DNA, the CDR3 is TGCGCCAGCTTTGTCAGGGACTATCAGCCCCAGCATTTT. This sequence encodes CASFVRDYQPQHF.

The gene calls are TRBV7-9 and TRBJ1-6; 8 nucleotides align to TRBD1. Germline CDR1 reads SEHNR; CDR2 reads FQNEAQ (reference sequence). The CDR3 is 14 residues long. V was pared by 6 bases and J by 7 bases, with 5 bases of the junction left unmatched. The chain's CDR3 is CASRPGGVNSPLHF. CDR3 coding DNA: TGTGCCAGCAGACCAGGGGGCGTCAATTCACCCCTCCACTTT. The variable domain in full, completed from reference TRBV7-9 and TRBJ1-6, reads DTGVSQNPRHKITKRGQNVTFRCDPISEHNRLYWYRQTLGQGPEFLTYFQNEAQLEKSRLLSDRFSAERPKGSFSTLEIQRTEQGDSAMYLCASRPGGVNSPLHFGNGTRLTVT.